These T cell receptor beta chains were read from a single sample in a study of blood T cell repertoires in COVID-19. Generated by immunoSEQ multiplex PCR, the TCRdb table keeps only in-frame clones and is missing some. Of 200,000 to 250,000 clones in the sample, more than 85% were seen once. Sequencing was done on a sample of peripheral blood. These receptors were collected from a man aged 35 to 55 with active or convalescent COVID-19. Each CDR3 is given with its conserved first and last residue. Fields, in order: V gene, CDR3 length, CDR3 protein.

V gene: TRBV20-1; CDR3 length: 14; CDR3 protein: CSASSQGGNYGYTF
V gene: TRBV30; CDR3 length: 17; CDR3 protein: CAWSTYQTGLGGEKLFF
V gene: TRBV11-2; CDR3 length: 16; CDR3 protein: CASSLDEGTATYEQYF
V gene: TRBV27; CDR3 length: 14; CDR3 protein: CASSYQGRGQPQHF
V gene: TRBV6-5; CDR3 length: 14; CDR3 protein: CASSSRGGNTEAFF
V gene: TRBV7-9; CDR3 length: 13; CDR3 protein: CASTSEGGTEAFF
V gene: TRBV27; CDR3 length: 15; CDR3 protein: CASSRQATNSYEQYF
V gene: TRBV7-2; CDR3 length: 13; CDR3 protein: CASSPDSLYGYTF
V gene: TRBV2; CDR3 length: 15; CDR3 protein: CASSTGTGSESPLHF
V gene: TRBV21-1; CDR3 length: 19; CDR3 protein: CASSKGASGSSSLHNEQFF
V gene: TRBV19; CDR3 length: 13; CDR3 protein: CASSIGPAYEQYF
V gene: TRBV7-9; CDR3 length: 15; CDR3 protein: CASSPWRELPYEQYF
V gene: TRBV5-6; CDR3 length: 14; CDR3 protein: CASSWGTGTDTQYF
V gene: TRBV28; CDR3 length: 14; CDR3 protein: CASRPGQGTSPLHF
V gene: TRBV20-1; CDR3 length: 11; CDR3 protein: CSAPREWGYTF